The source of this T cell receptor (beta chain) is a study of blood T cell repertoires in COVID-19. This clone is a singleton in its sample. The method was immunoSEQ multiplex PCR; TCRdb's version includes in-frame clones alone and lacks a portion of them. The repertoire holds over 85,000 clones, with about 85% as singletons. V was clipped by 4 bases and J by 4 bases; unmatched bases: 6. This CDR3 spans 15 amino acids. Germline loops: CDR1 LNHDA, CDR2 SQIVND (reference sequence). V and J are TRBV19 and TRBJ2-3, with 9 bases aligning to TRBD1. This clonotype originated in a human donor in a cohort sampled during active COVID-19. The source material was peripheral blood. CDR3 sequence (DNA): TGTGCCAGTAGTAGGGTGACAGGGGGAGCAGATACGCAGTATTTT. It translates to CASSRVTGGADTQYF. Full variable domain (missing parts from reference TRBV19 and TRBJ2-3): DGGITQSPKYLFRKEGQNVTLSCEQNLNHDAMYWYRQDPGQGLRLIYYSQIVNDFQKGDIAEGYSVSREKKESFPLTVTSAQKNPTAFYLCASSRVTGGADTQYFGPGTRLTVL.